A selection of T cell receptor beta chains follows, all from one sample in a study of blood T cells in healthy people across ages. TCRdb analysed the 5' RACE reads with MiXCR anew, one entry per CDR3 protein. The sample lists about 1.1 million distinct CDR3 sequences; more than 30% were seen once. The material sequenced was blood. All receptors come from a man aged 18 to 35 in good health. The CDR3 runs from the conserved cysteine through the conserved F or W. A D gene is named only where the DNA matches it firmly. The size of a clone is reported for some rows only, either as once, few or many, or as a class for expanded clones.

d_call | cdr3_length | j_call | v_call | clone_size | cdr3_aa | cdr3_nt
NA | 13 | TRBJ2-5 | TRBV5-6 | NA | CASSPWTQETQYF | TGTGCCAGCAGCCCATGGACACAGGAGACCCAGTACTTC
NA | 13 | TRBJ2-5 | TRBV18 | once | CASSRVGMETQYF | TGTGCCAGCTCACGGGTTGGTATGGAGACCCAGTACTTC
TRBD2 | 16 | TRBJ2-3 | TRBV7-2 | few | CASSVTSGGIPDTQYF | TGTGCCAGCAGCGTAACTAGCGGGGGAATCCCAGATACGCAGTATTTT
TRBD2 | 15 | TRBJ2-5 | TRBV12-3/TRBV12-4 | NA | CASSPYGGNSETQYF | TGTGCCAGCAGTCCCTACGGGGGGAACTCAGAGACCCAGTACTTC
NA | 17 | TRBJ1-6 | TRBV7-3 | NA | CASSLTGGDPLNSPLHF | TGTGCCAGCAGCTTAACGGGCGGAGACCCTCTTAATTCACCCCTCCACTTT
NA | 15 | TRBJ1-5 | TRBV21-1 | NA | CASSVRGQGHQPQHF | TGTGCCAGCAGCGTAAGGGGACAGGGACATCAGCCCCAGCATTTT
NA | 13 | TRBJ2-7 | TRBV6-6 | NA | CASSGRDFSEQYF | TGTGCCAGCAGCGGCAGGGACTTTTCCGAGCAGTACTTC
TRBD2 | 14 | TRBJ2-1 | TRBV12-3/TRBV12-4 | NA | CASRATSGGPAQFF | TGTGCCAGCAGGGCTACTAGCGGGGGCCCAGCGCAGTTCTTC
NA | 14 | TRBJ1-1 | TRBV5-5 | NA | CASSETTVYTEAFF | TGTGCCAGCAGCGAGACGACAGTCTACACTGAAGCTTTCTTT
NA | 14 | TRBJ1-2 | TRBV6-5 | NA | CASSYWGSNYGYTF | TGTGCCAGCAGTTACTGGGGATCTAACTATGGCTACACCTTC
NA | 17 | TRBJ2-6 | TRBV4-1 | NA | CASSPRLIGAGANVLTF | TGCGCCAGCAGCCCCCGGCTGATAGGGGCCGGGGCCAACGTCCTGACTTTC
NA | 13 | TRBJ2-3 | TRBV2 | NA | CASSELELDTQYF | TGTGCCAGCAGTGAACTCGAATTAGATACGCAGTATTTT
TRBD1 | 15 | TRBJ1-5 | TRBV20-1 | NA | CSAGPTGQGNQPQHF | TGCAGTGCTGGCCCGACAGGACAGGGCAATCAGCCCCAGCATTTT
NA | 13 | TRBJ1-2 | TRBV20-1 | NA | CSAAPGRHYGYTF | TGCAGTGCGGCACCGGGACGTCACTATGGCTACACCTTC
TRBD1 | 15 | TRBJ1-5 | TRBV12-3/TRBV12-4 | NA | CASSLGQGARQPQHF | TGCGCCAGCAGCTTGGGACAGGGGGCGAGACAGCCCCAGCATTTT
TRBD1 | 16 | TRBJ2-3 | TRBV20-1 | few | CSARALQGQGADTQYF | TGCAGTGCTAGAGCTCTCCAGGGACAGGGGGCCGATACGCAGTATTTT
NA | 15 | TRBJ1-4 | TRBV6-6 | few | CASSSPQGEGEKLFF | TGTGCCAGCAGTTCCCCACAGGGTGAGGGGGAAAAACTGTTTTTT
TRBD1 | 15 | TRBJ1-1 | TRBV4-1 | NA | CASSQYDRGNTEAFF | TGCGCCAGCAGCCAGTACGACAGGGGTAACACTGAAGCTTTCTTT
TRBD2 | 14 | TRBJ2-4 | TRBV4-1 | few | CASNSGEGKNIQYF | TGCGCCAGCAACAGCGGGGAAGGCAAAAACATTCAGTACTTC
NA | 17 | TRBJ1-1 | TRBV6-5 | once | CASSYGRRTMGNTEAFF | TGTGCCAGCAGTTACGGCCGAAGGACTATGGGTAACACTGAAGCTTTCTTT
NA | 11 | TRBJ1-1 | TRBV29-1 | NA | CSVEDLGQAFF | TGCAGCGTTGAAGATCTCGGACAAGCTTTCTTT
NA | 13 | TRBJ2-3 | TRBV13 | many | CASGLESTDTQYF | TGTGCCAGCGGATTGGAGAGCACAGATACGCAGTATTTT
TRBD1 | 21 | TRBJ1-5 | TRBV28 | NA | CASSLTLPGQGEFQSNQPQHF | TGTGCCAGCAGTCTAACTCTTCCGGGACAGGGGGAGTTTCAGAGCAATCAGCCCCAGCATTTT
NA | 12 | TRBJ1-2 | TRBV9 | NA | CASSAVPLSYTF | TGTGCCAGCAGCGCCGTTCCCCTCAGCTACACCTTC
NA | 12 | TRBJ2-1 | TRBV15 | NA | CATSRDQAKQFF | TGTGCCACCAGCAGAGATCAAGCCAAGCAGTTCTTC
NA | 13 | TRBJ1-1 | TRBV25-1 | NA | CASRGGKNTEAFF | TGTGCCAGCAGGGGGGGGAAGAACACTGAAGCTTTCTTT
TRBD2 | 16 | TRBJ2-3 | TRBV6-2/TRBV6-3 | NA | CASSYPAGGVTDTQYF | TGTGCCAGCAGTTACCCAGCGGGGGGTGTCACAGATACGCAGTATTTT
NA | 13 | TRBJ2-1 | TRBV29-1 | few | CSVEATNSNEQFF | TGCAGCGTTGAAGCGACTAATAGTAATGAGCAGTTCTTC
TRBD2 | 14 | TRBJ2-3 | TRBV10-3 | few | CAIMPGLGTDTQYF | TGTGCCATCATGCCGGGACTAGGTACAGATACGCAGTATTTT
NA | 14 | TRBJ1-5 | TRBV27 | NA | CASQTQGGNQPQHF | TGTGCCAGTCAGACTCAAGGAGGCAATCAGCCCCAGCATTTT
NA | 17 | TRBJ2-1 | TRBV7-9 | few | CASSLSTSPQRYNEQFF | TGTGCCAGCAGCTTGAGCACTAGCCCCCAGAGGTACAATGAGCAGTTCTTC
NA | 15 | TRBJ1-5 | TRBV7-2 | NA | CASSLAGLDNQPQHF | TGTGCCAGCAGCTTAGCGGGGTTAGATAATCAGCCCCAGCATTTT
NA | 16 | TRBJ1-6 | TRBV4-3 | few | CASSLTGSVYNSPLHF | TGCGCCAGCAGCCTGACGGGGTCTGTTTATAATTCACCCCTCCACTTT
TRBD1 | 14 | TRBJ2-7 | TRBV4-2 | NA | CASSQGQGAREQYF | TGTGCCAGCAGCCAAGGACAGGGGGCTCGCGAGCAGTACTTC
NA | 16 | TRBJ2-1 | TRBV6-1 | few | CASSVDGLSSYNEQFF | TGTGCCAGCAGTGTCGATGGTCTTAGCTCCTACAATGAGCAGTTCTTC
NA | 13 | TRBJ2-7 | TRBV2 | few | CASKRDTTYEQYF | TGTGCCAGCAAACGGGACACCACCTACGAGCAGTACTTC
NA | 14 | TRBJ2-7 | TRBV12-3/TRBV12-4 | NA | CASSFPSSYNEQYF | TGTGCCAGCAGTTTTCCCAGCTCCTACAATGAGCAGTACTTC
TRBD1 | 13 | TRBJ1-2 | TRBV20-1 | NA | CSARGEQGYGYTF | TGCAGTGCTAGAGGGGAACAGGGGTATGGCTACACCTTC
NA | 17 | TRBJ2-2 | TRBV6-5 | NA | CASSLDYLNLNTGELFF | TGTGCCAGCAGTTTGGACTACCTGAATTTGAACACCGGGGAGCTGTTTTTT
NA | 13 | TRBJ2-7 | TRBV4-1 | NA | CASSQDRLGEQYF | TGCGCCAGCAGCCAAGACAGGTTAGGCGAGCAGTACTTC
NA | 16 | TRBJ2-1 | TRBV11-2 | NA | CASSSTGTRLYNEQFF | TGTGCCAGCAGCTCGACCGGGACCCGACTCTACAATGAGCAGTTCTTC
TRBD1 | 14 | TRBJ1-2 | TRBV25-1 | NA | CASSEYDRDYGYTF | TGTGCCAGCAGTGAATACGACAGGGACTATGGCTACACCTTC
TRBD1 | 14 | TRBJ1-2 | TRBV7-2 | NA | CASSLKQGAGGYTF | TGTGCCAGCAGCTTAAAACAGGGGGCGGGTGGCTACACCTTC
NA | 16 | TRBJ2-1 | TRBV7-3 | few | CASSLPGSARDNEQFF | TGTGCCAGCAGCCTTCCCGGTAGCGCGAGAGACAATGAGCAGTTCTTC
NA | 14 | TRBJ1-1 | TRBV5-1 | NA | CASSFGGDDTEVFF | TGCGCCAGCAGCTTTGGGGGCGATGACACTGAAGTTTTCTTT
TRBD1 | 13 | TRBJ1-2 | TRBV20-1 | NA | CSAKTGTGESYTF | TGCAGTGCAAAGACCGGGACAGGGGAAAGCTACACCTTC
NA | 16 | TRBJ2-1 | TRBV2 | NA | CASSEGGAGSYNEQFF | TGTGCCAGCAGTGAAGGCGGGGCGGGCTCCTACAATGAGCAGTTCTTC
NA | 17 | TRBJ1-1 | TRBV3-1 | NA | CASSHPGDLRSGTEAFF | TGTGCCAGCAGCCATCCCGGCGACCTTCGGTCGGGCACTGAAGCTTTCTTT
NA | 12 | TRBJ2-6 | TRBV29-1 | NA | CSVPGGANVLTF | TGCAGCGTTCCCGGGGGGGCCAACGTCCTGACTTTC
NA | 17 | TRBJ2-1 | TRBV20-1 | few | CSAVPHGAAGAHNEQFF | TGCAGTGCGGTACCTCACGGCGCGGCGGGGGCCCACAATGAGCAGTTCTTC
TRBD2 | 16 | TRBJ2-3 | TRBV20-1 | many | CSARTIAGIITDTQYF | TGCAGTGCTAGGACGATAGCGGGGATTATTACAGATACGCAGTATTTT
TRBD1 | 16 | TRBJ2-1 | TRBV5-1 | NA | CASSSPTGRSYNEQFF | TGCGCCAGCTCTTCCCCGACAGGGAGATCCTACAATGAGCAGTTCTTC